What follows is one T cell receptor (beta chain) and its context. Its specific antigen is unknown. No per-base quality is available; no much larger clone lies one base away. In the first month after transplant, blood samples were collected up to 4 times, and after that at least monthly when available. The data belong to a study of graft-versus-host responses after intestinal transplantation (dated by TCRdb to about 2021). The study in broad terms: The transplants that recipients received were multivisceral, liver-intestinal, or isolated intestinal. Donor T cell macrochimerism was defined as a peak of at least 4% donor T cells among recipient peripheral blood mononuclear cells. Of the 20 to 25 intestinal transplant recipients enrolled in the cohort, one of whom was a retransplant, a few patients without pretransplant specimens were excluded. Alloreactive clones were identified by sequencing pre-transplant mixed lymphocyte reaction products and comparing these products with unstimulated pre-transplant donor and recipient T cells. Graft-versus-host and host-versus-graft alloreactive T cell clones were tracked in the graft, circulation and bone marrow after intestinal transplantation using bulk TCR-beta CDR3 sequencing. Anti-thymocyte globulin induction was given to all recipients, followed by maintenance tacrolimus and steroids for approximately three years. Samples from a few later patients were sequenced in-house on an Illumina MiSeq with MiXCR processing rather than by the commercial service. Overall study results and their limits: Patients with donor T cell macrochimerism had high GvH to HvG T cell clonal ratios in their allografts. The conclusions were limited by the relatively low number and heterogeneity of the intestinal transplant patients. Peak levels of circulating GvH clones were associated with declines in HvG clones early after transplant. GvH clones turned up in recipient bone marrow, with some appearing earlier in ileal mucosa or blood, a pattern consistent with an intestinal mucosal origin.

The trim is 5 bases for V and 5 bases for J, with a gap of 10 bases between the germline ends. CDR1 and CDR2, looked up from the germline V gene (reference sequence), are LNHDA and SQIVND. CDR3 length: 13 amino acids, cysteine to phenylalanine. Only the CDR3 DNA is retained, 39 bases long and in frame from the first base. Library preparation used the immunoSEQ multiplex PCR assay. High-throughput TCR-beta CDR3 sequencing of genomic DNA from most patients was performed by Adaptive Biotechnologies. For the original study's pipeline: Adaptive's ImmunoSEQ software supplied the TCR sequencing data for more than 15 patients, while MiXCR and VDJtools were used to process a few other patients. CDR3 nucleotide sequences shared between donor and recipient were removed because the origin of such sequences could not be assigned. At least 2-fold expansion over unstimulated cells and a minimum CFSE-low frequency of 0.002% (template counts) or 0.001% (read counts) were required for clones to be classified as alloreactive. Clones detected in sequenced pre-transplant spleen, lymph node, or MLR CFSE-low populations of the donor or recipient were defined as mappable. The cumulative frequency of alloreactive clones was calculated as a percentage of all sequences, weighted by copy number. Drawn from immuneACCESS, this table holds only the in-frame rearrangements with V and J called that TCRdb kept. Clones are partly lost; checked studies trace under half to an unresolved V gene and leave the rest unexplained. That table furnishes V, J and clone size, whereas the DNA furnished D and trimming. The sample data list around 10,000 clones, and 80% to 95% of these were observed just once. In total, the top ten clones hold 4% to 5.5% of the sample.

This receptor chain uses TRBV19 and TRBJ2-1, with TRBD1 as a weak D call on 6 bases. This TCR was recovered from a human patient who received an intestinal transplant, so some T cells may come from the graft donor. This specimen was PBMCs, taken around 74 days after transplant. The CDR3 here reads CASSVGANNEQFF. The nucleotide sequence reads as follows: TGTGCCAGTAGTGTGGGGGCGAACAATGAGCAGTTCTTC.